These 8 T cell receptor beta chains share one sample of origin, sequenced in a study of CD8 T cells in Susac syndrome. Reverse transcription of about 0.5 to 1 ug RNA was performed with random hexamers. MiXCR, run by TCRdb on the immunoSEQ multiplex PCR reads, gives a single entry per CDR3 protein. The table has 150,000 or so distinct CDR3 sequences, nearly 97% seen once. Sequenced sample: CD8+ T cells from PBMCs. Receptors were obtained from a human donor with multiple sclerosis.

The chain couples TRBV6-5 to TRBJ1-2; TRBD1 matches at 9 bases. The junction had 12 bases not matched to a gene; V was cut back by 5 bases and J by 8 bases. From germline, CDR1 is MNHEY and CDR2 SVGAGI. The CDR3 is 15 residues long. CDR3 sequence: CASSASGTGSGGYTF. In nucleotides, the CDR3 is TGTGCCAGCAGTGCCTCCGGGACAGGGTCGGGCGGCTACACCTTC.

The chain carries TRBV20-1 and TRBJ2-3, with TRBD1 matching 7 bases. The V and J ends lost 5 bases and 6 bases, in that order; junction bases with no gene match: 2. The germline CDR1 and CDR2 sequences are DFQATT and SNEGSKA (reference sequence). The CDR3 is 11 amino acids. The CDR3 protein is CSAPGGDTQYF. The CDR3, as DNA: TGCAGTGCTCCAGGGGGTGATACGCAGTATTTT.

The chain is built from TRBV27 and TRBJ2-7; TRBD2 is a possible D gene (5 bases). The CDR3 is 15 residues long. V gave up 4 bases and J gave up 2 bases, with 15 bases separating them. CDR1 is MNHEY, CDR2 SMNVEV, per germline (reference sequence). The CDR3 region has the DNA TGTGCCAGCAGTTCGGTTCCGGGTAGCGCCTACGAGCAGTACGTC. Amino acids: CASSSVPGSAYEQYV.

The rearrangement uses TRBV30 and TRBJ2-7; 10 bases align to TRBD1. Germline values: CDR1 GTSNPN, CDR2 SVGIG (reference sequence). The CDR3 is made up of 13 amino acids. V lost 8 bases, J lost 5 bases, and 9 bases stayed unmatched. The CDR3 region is CAQSGGTGDEQYF. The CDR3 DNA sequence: TGTGCCCAATCCGGCGGGACAGGGGACGAGCAGTACTTC.

The CDR3 coding sequence is TGCAGCGTTCCCGCCGGACAGACCAGCTCCTACGAGCAGTACGTC. It is translated as CSVPAGQTSSYEQYV. The genes are TRBV29-1 and TRBJ2-7; possible D gene TRBD1, 6 bases. The CDR3 runs 15 residues. Trimming cost V 5 bases and J 0 bases, with 17 bases left between them. Germline V gives CDR1 SQVTM, CDR2 ANQGSEA.

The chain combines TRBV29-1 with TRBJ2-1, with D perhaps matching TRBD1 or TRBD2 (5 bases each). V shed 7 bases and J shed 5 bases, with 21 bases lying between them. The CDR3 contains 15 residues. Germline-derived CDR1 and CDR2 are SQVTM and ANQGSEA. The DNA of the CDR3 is TGCAGCGCCGGGGACCTCGACATCATGGACAATGAGCAGTTCTTC. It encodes CSAGDLDIMDNEQFF.

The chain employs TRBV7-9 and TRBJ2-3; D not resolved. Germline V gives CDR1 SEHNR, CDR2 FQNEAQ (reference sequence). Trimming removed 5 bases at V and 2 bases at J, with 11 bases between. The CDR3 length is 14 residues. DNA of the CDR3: TGTGCCAGCAGCCTCGATATCACCACAGATACGCAGTATTTT. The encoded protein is CASSLDITTDTQYF.

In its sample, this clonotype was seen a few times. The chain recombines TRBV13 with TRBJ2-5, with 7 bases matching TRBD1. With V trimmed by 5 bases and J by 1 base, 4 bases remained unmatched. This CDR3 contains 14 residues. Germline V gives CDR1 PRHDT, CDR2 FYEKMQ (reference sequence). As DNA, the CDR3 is TGTGCCAGCAGCGTGGGACAGCTCCAAGAGACCCAGTACTTC. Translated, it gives CASSVGQLQETQYF.